The next 9 T cell receptor beta chains were all read from a single sample in a study of blood T cells in healthy people across ages. A second roughly 7 to 12 cycle PCR used barcoded and J-beta primers. A single record per CDR3 protein comes from TCRdb applying MiXCR to the 5' RACE reads. The sample lists over 500,000 distinct CDR3 sequences; 25% to 35% were seen once. This sample was shared with a second study, whose subject was T cells of mothers and their children.

The sequenced sample consisted of blood. These TCRs come from a boy aged 2 to 9 in good health.

The rearrangement joins TRBV12-3 or TRBV12-4 to TRBJ1-6, with D unclear. The CDR3 totals 12 residues. V was clipped by 6 bases and J by 8 bases, with 8 bases between them. The CDR3 protein is CASSTSDSPLHF. The CDR3 nucleotides are TGTGCCAGCAGCACCTCTGATTCACCCCTCCACTTT.

The chain is built from TRBV20-1 and TRBJ2-5, with TRBD2 matching over 8 bases. The end of the DNA is better explained by TRBJ2-7, so the J call may be wrong. This CDR3 spans 15 amino acids. In germline, CDR1 is DFQATT, CDR2 SNEGSKA (reference sequence). The CDR3 sequence is CSARGPTSDSYEQYF. The CDR3 nucleotides read TGCAGTGCTAGAGGCCCGACTAGCGACTCCTACGAGCAGTACTTC.

The V call is TRBV6-2 or TRBV6-3, the J call TRBJ1-5; a weak D match, TRBD1 (5 bases). Germline lookup yields CDR1 MNHEY and CDR2 SVGEGT. Trimming took off 8 bases at V and 4 bases at J, with 12 bases between the two ends. CDR3 length: 13 amino acids. CDR3 residues: CASSEGRNQPQHF. CDR3 nucleotides: TGTGCCAGCTCGGAGGGGAGGAATCAGCCCCAGCATTTT.

The genes are TRBV14 and TRBJ1-1; D might be TRBD1 (5 bases). The CDR3 loop spans 14 amino acids. CDR1 and CDR2 (germline): SGHDN, FVKESK. V shed 2 bases and J shed 0 bases, with 7 bases lying between them. In DNA form, the CDR3 reads TGTGCCAGCAGCCAACAGGGAGTGAACACTGAAGCTTTCTTT. Protein: CASSQQGVNTEAFF.

The V call is TRBV20-1, the J call TRBJ2-3; 9 bases agree with TRBD2. Trimming at V came to 5 bases and at J to 10 bases, leaving 10 bases not matched to a gene. Looked up from germline, CDR1 is DFQATT and CDR2 is SNEGSKA (reference sequence). This CDR3 is 13 amino acids long. In DNA form, the CDR3 reads TGCAGTGCTTGGGGGACTAGCTTGGAGGCGCAGTATTTT. Protein sequence: CSAWGTSLEAQYF.

In its sample, this clonotype was seen a few times. The genes are TRBV3-1 and TRBJ2-7; TRBD2 matches 12 bases. The CDR3 loop spans 16 amino acids. The germline V gene has CDR1 LGHDT and CDR2 YNNKEL (reference sequence). After removal of 1 base from V and 2 bases from J, the junction contained 3 bases not matched to a gene. In nucleotides, the CDR3 is TGTGCCAGCAGCCAAGGAGCTAGCGGGAGGGCCTACGAGCAGTACTTC. This codes for CASSQGASGRAYEQYF.

This rearrangement joins TRBV11-2 to TRBJ2-5; D might be TRBD2 (6 bases). Germline assignment: CDR1 SGHAT and CDR2 FQNNGV. Trimming shortened V by 6 bases and J by 0 bases, and 14 bases separated the two germline ends. There are 15 residues in the CDR3. Here the CDR3 reads CASRFGASDQETQYF. CDR3 DNA: TGTGCCAGCAGATTCGGGGCTAGCGACCAAGAGACCCAGTACTTC.

The chain's CDR3 is CASSLPGGVNEQYF. CDR3 sequence (DNA): TGTGCCAGCAGTTTGCCGGGAGGAGTAAACGAGCAGTACTTC. The chain couples TRBV6-6 to TRBJ2-7; 7 bases are a match to TRBD2. Germline V CDR1 and CDR2: MNHNY, SVGAGI (reference sequence). V gave up 4 bases and J gave up 5 bases; unmatched junction bases: 8. This CDR3 contains 14 residues.

The DNA of the CDR3 is TGTGCCAGCAGCATTAGCGTACTAAACACCGGGGAGCTGTTTTTT. Encoded protein: CASSISVLNTGELFF. The rearrangement joins TRBV7-8 to TRBJ2-2; tentative D call: TRBD2 (5 bases). Trimming removed 5 bases from V and 2 bases from J, with 12 bases in between. This CDR3 spans 15 amino acids. The V gene's germline CDR1 is SGHVS and CDR2 FQNEAQ.